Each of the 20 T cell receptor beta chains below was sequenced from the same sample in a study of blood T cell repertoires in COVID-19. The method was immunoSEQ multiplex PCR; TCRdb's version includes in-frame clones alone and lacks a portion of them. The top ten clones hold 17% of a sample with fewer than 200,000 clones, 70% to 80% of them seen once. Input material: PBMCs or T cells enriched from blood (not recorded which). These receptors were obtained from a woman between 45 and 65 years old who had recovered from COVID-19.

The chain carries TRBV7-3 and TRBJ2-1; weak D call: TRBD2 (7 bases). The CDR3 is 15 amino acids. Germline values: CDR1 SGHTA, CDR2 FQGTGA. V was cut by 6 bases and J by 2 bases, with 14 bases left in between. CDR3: CASRPPGGPYNEQFF. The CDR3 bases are TGTGCCAGCAGACCTCCCGGGGGGCCCTACAATGAGCAGTTCTTC.

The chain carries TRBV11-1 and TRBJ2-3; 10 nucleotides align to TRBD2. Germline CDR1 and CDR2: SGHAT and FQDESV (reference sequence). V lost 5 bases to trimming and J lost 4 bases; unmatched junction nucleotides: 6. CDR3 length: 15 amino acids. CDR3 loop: CASSPSGRASDTQYF. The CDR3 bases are TGTGCCAGCAGCCCGAGCGGGAGGGCCTCAGATACGCAGTATTTT.

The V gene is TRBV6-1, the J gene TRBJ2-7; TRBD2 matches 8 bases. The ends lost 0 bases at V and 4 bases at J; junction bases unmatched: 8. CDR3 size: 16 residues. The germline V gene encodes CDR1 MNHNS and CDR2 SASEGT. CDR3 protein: CASSEAATSGEYEQYF. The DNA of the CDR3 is TGTGCCAGCAGTGAAGCCGCTACTAGCGGCGAGTACGAGCAGTACTTC.

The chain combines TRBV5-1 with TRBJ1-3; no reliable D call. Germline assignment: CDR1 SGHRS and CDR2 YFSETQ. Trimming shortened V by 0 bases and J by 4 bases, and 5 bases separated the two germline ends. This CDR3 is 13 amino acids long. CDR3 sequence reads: CASSLEEGNTIYF. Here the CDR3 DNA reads TGCGCCAGCAGCTTGGAAGAGGGAAACACCATATATTTT.

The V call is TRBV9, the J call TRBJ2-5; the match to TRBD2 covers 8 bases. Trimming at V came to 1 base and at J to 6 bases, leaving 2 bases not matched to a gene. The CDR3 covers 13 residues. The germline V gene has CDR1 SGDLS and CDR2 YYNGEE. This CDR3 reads CASSVTGGKTQYF. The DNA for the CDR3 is TGTGCCAGCAGCGTAACGGGAGGGAAGACCCAGTACTTC. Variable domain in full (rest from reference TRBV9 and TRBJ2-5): DSGVTQTPKHLITATGQRVTLRCSPRSGDLSVYWYQQSLDQGLQFLIQYYNGEERAKGNILERFSAQQFPDLHSELNLSSLELGDSALYFCASSVTGGKTQYFGPGTRLLVL.

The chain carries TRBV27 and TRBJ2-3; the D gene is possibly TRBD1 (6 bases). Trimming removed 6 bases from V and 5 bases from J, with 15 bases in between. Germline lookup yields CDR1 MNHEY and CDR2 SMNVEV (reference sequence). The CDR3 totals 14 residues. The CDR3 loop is CASRRAGVLDTQYF. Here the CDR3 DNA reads TGTGCCAGCAGAAGGGCAGGGGTGTTAGATACGCAGTATTTT.

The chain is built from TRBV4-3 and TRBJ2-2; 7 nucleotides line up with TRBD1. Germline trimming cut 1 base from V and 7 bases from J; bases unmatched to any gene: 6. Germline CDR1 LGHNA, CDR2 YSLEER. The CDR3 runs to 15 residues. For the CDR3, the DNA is TGCGCCAGCAGCCAAGGTGACAGGGTCGACGGGGAGCTGTTTTTT. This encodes CASSQGDRVDGELFF.

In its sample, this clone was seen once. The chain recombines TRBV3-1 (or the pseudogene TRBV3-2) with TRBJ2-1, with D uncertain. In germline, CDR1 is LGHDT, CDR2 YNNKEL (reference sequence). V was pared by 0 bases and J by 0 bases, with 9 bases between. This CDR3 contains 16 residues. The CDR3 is CASSQDVPSSYNEQFF. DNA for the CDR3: TGTGCCAGCAGCCAAGATGTGCCCAGCTCCTACAATGAGCAGTTCTTC.

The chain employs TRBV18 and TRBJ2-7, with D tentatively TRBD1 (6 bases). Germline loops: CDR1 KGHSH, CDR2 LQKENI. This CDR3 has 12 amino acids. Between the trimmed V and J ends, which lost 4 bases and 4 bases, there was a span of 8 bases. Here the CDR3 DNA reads TGTGCCAGCTCACTTAGGGGGTACGAGCAGTACTTC. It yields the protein CASSLRGYEQYF.

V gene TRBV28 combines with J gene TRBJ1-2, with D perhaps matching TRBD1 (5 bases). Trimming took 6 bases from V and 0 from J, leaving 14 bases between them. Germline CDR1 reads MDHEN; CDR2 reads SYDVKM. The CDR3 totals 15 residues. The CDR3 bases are TGTGCCAGCAGCCCGTCGGACAAGCCTAACTATGGCTACACCTTC. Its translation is CASSPSDKPNYGYTF.

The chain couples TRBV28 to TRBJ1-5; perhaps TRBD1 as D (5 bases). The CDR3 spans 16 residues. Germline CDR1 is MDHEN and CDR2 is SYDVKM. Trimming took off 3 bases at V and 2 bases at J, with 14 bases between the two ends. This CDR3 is CASSFIARGGNQPQHF. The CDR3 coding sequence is TGTGCCAGCAGTTTTATAGCAAGGGGTGGCAATCAGCCCCAGCATTTT.

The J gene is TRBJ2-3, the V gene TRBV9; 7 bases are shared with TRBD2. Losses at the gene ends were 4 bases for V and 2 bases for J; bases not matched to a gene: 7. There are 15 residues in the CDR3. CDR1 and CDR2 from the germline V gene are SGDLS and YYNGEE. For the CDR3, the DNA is TGTGCCAGCAGCCCCTCAGGACTAGACACAGATACGCAGTATTTT. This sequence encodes CASSPSGLDTDTQYF.

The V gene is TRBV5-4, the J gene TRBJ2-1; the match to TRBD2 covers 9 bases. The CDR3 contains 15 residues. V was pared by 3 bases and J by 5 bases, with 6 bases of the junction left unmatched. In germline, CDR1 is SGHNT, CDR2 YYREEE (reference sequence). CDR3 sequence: CASSSRAGGDNEQFF. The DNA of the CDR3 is TGTGCCAGCAGCTCGAGAGCGGGAGGAGACAATGAGCAGTTCTTC.

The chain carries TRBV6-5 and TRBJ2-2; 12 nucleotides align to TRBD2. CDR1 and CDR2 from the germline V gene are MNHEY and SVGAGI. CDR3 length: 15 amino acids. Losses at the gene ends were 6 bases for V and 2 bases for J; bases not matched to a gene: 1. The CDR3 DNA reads TGTGCCAGCAGGACTAGCGGGAGAAACACCGGGGAGCTGTTTTTT. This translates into CASRTSGRNTGELFF.

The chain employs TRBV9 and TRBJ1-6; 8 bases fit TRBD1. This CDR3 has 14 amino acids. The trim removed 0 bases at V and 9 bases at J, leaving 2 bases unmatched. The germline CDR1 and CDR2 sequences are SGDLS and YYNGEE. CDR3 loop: CASSVGTGISPLHF. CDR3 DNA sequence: TGTGCCAGCAGCGTAGGGACAGGGATTTCACCCCTCCACTTT.

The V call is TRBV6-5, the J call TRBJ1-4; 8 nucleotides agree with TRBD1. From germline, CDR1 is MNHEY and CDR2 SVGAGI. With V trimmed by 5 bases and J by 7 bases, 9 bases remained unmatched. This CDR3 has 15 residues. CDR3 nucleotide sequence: TGTGCCAGCAGTCGGACAGGGCCATTGAGTGAAAAACTGTTTTTT. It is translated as CASSRTGPLSEKLFF.

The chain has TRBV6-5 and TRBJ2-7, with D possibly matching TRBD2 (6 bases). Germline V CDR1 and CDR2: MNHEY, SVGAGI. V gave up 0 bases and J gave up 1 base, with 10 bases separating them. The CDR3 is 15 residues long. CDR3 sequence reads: CASSYSRGDSYEQYF. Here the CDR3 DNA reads TGTGCCAGCAGTTACTCTCGCGGGGATTCCTACGAGCAGTACTTC.

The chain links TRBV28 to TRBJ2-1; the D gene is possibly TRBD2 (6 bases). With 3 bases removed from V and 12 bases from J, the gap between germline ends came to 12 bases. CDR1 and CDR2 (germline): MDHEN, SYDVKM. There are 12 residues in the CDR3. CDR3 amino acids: CASSFAGSGQFF. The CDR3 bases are TGTGCCAGCAGTTTTGCGGGGAGTGGGCAGTTCTTC.

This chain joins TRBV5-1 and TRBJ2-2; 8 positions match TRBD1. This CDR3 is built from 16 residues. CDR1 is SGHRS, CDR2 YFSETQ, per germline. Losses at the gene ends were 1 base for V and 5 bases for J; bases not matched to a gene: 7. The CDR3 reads CASSLWGTGETGELFF. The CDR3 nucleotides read TGCGCCAGCAGCTTGTGGGGGACAGGTGAAACCGGGGAGCTGTTTTTT.

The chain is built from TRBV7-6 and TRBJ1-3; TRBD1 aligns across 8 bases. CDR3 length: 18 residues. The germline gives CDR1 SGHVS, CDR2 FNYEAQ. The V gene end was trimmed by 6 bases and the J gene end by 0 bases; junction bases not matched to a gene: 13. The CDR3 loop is CASSPVWDRKISGNTIYF. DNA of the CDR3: TGTGCCAGCAGTCCGGTGTGGGACAGGAAAATCTCTGGAAACACCATATATTTT.